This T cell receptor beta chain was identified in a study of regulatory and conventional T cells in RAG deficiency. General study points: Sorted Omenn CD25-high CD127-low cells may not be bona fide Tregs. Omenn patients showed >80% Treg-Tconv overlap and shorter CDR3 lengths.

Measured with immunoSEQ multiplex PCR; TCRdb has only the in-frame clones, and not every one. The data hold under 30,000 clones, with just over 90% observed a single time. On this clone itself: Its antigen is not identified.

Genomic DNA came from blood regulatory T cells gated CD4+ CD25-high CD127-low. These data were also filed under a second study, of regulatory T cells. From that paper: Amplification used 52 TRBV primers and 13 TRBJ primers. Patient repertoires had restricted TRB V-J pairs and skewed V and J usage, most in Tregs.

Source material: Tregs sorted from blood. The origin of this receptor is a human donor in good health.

CDR3 in amino acids: CASRTTGQNSYEQYF. The CDR3 DNA reads TGTGCCAGCAGGACGACAGGGCAAAACTCCTACGAGCAGTACTTC. This sequence joins TRBV6-5 and TRBJ2-7; 7 bases fit TRBD1. The CDR3 extends over 15 amino acids. After removal of 6 bases from V and 0 bases from J, the junction contained 8 bases not matched to a gene. CDR1 is MNHEY, CDR2 SVGAGI, per germline.